The T cell receptor beta chain under discussion was sequenced for a study of beta chain features in type 1 diabetes. Findings and limits, study-wide: Shorter TCRB CDR3s, moderately but significantly so, marked every one of the four CD4+ subsets in Type 1 diabetes patients.

Trimming took off 5 bases at V and 5 bases at J, with 18 bases between the two ends. The CDR3 loop spans 15 amino acids. The germline CDR1 and CDR2 sequences are SGHTA and FQGNSA. The authors reverse transcribed all of the isolated RNA, so sequencing captured expressed TCRB transcripts. Here immunoSEQ multiplex PCR was the method, and the copy in TCRdb shows in-frame clones only, minus some. The table shows some 63,000 clones, with around 49% occurring only once. There are a few counts of this clone. Its target is not known. This receptor was identified in a man in his thirties or forties with type 1 diabetes. The chain is built from TRBV7-2 and TRBJ2-5; the D gene is possibly TRBD1 (6 bases). Sequenced sample: central memory CD4+ T cells from blood. DNA of the CDR3: TGTGCCAGCAGCCCCGCCCGAGGGGGAGAGGAGACCCAGTACTTC. Translated, it gives CASSPARGGEETQYF. The full variable domain, rest sourced from reference TRBV7-2 and TRBJ2-5, is GAGVSQSPSNKVTEKGKDVELRCDPISGHTALYWYRQSLGQGLEFLIYFQGNSAPDKSGLPSDRFSAERTGGSVSTLTIQRTQQEDSAVYLCASSPARGGEETQYFGPGTRLLVL.